This TCR beta chain is from a study of spatial heterogeneity in lung cancer. Germline CDR1 is SGHTA and CDR2 is FQGNSA. This CDR3 region has 15 residues. V shed 5 bases and J 4 bases; nucleotides not matched to a gene: 7. Only a few counts were recorded for this clonotype. Time point indicated: sample taken at primary tumor resection. No cells were sorted before sequencing. The whole RNA sequenced was extracted from tumor, nontumor lung or frozen PBMC. A distinct unique molecular identifier was carried by each TCR cDNA molecule. One entry per CDR3 protein results from TCRdb running MiXCR on the 5' RACE reads. The sample lists some 45,000 distinct CDR3 sequences, about 12% occurring once.

The source material was PBMCs, sampled at surgery. This clonotype originated in a female donor with early-stage non-small cell lung cancer. This sequence joins TRBV7-2 and TRBJ1-3; 8 bases are shared with TRBD1. Here the CDR3 reads CASSADRVIGNTIYF. The CDR3 DNA sequence: TGTGCCAGCAGCGCGGACAGGGTAATCGGAAACACCATATATTTT.